The clone carrying this T cell receptor beta chain was recorded only once. Its antigen is not identified. This sample is part of a study of cytomegalovirus exposure and HLA in healthy donors. Study-level points and caveats: Clonal expansion, a later analysis showed, was greater in HLA-associated TCR beta chains than in equally common others. Among immune exposure information, only CMV serostatus was available. The authors confirmed in vitro that three CMV-associated chains were specific for CMV antigens. Altogether, 150 to 200 TCR beta chains were recorded as cytomegalovirus-associated.

The PCR used 60 Vbeta and 13 Jbeta primers. The table came from immunoSEQ multiplex PCR; TCRdb's copy has only in-frame clones and leaves some out. This sample has 100,000 to 150,000 clones, with around four fifths found just once. Specimen: PBMCs. The source of this sequence is a man aged 25-40 years in good health and CMV-seronegative.

CDR3 amino acids: CASSPRRDRVNTEAFF. CDR3 DNA: TGTGCCAGCAGCCCCCGACGGGACAGGGTTAACACTGAAGCTTTCTTT. V and J are TRBV5-4 and TRBJ1-1, with 9 bases that match TRBD1. CDR3 size: 16 residues. Germline-derived CDR1 and CDR2 are SGHNT and YYREEE (reference sequence). V lost 4 bases to trimming and J lost 2 bases; unmatched junction nucleotides: 9.